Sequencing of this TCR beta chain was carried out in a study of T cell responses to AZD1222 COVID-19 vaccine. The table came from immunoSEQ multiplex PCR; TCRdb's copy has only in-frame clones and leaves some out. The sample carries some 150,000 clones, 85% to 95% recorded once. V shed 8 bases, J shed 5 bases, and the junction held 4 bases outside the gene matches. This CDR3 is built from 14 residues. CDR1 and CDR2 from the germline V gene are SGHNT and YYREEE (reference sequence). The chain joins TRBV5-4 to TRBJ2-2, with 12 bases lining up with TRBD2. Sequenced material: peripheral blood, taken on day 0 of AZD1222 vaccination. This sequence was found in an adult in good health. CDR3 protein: CASRLAGVTGELFF. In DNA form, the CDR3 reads TGTGCCAGTAGACTAGCGGGAGTGACCGGGGAGCTGTTTTTT.